The source of this TCR beta chain is a study of T cell repertoires in cytomegalovirus infection. About the study: Public TCR beta signatures were indicative of both CMV infection and a matching HLA type.

This clonotype has only a few counts. The antigen is undetermined. Study-wide results and limits: Public TCR beta family frequency separated CMV-and-HLA carriers, including in an independent cohort. CMV-specific TCR beta clonotypes restricted by HLA-C dominated the ex vivo response.

Germline V lookup: CDR1 MDHEN, CDR2 SYDVKM. The CDR3 length is 15 residues. V shed 3 bases, J shed 5 bases, and the junction held 7 bases outside the gene matches. TCRdb fed the reads into MiXCR, producing one record per CDR3 protein. The sample gives approximately 750,000 distinct CDR3 sequences, 35% of which show up once; under 3.5% is in the top ten. V usage is TRBV28 and J usage is TRBJ2-5, with 9 bases aligning to TRBD1. The sequenced material came from PBMCs. The receptor was derived from a human donor in good health (CMV status not recorded). Some clones in this sample may be carry-over from other donors' samples. The CDR3 DNA sequence: TGTGCCAGCAGTTTTACAGGGGGCGAGGGGGAGACCCAGTACTTC. Encoded protein: CASSFTGGEGETQYF.